This entry lists 3 T cell receptor beta chains sequenced from one sample in a study of post-analysis software for immune sequencing data. Findings and caveats of the study: When patients were compared with controls, four to six TRBV segments were more frequent, TRBV5-6, TRBV5-1 and TRBV20-1 among them.

Incorporated into the TCR beta cDNA libraries were unique molecular identifiers, which served to reduce PCR and sequencing biases. One entry per CDR3 protein, called by TCRdb with MiXCR from the PCR reads. The table records 380,000 or so distinct CDR3 sequences, roughly 35% of them present only once. Their target antigens are unknown. The sequencing sample was made of blood. The receptor set was obtained from a girl under 18 with multiple sclerosis.

This clonotype was detected only a few times. In DNA form, the CDR3 reads TGCGCCAGCAGCTGGGGGGGAGGGGACACTGAAGCTTTCTTT. Protein: CASSWGGGDTEAFF. The V and J genes are TRBV5-1 and TRBJ1-1; D possibly corresponds to TRBD1 (5 bases). In germline, CDR1 is SGHRS, CDR2 YFSETQ. V was pared by 3 bases and J by 3 bases, with 12 bases between. The CDR3 length is 14 residues.

In its sample, this clonotype was seen many times. The rearrangement links TRBV7-3 to TRBJ2-3; D might be TRBD2 (5 bases). Trimming removed 5 bases from V and 0 bases from J, with 6 bases in between. Germline loops: CDR1 SGHTA, CDR2 FQGTGA. The CDR3 extends over 13 amino acids. CDR3 DNA: TGTGCCAGCAGCGGCGGGAGCACAGATACGCAGTATTTT. It specifies CASSGGSTDTQYF. Full variable domain (outside the CDR3, taken from reference TRBV7-3 and TRBJ2-3): GAGVSQTPSNKVTEKGKYVELRCDPISGHTALYWYRQSLGQGPEFLIYFQGTGAADDSGLPNDRFFAVRPEGSVSTLKIQRTERGDSAVYLCASSGGSTDTQYFGPGTRLTVL.

The CDR3 is CASRRGELNTEAFF. The CDR3, as DNA: TGCGCCAGCAGAAGGGGGGAGCTGAACACTGAAGCTTTCTTT. This rearrangement joins TRBV5-1 to TRBJ1-1, with D tentatively TRBD1 (6 bases). Germline V CDR1 and CDR2: SGHRS, YFSETQ. The CDR3 loop spans 14 amino acids. V was shortened by 5 bases and J by 0 bases, with 11 bases between the two germline ends.